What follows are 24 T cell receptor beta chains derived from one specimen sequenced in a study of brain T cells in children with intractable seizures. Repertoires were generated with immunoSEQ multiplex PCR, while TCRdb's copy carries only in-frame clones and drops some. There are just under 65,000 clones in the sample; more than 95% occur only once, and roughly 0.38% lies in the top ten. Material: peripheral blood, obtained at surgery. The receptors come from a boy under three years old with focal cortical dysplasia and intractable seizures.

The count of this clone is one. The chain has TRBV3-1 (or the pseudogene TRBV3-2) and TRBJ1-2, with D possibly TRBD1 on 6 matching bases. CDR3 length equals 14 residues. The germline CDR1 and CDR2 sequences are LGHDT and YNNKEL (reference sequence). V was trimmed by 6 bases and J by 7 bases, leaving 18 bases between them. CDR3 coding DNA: TGTGCCAGCAGTACCATTGGGGGCGCATCTGGCTACACCTTC. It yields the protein CASSTIGGASGYTF.

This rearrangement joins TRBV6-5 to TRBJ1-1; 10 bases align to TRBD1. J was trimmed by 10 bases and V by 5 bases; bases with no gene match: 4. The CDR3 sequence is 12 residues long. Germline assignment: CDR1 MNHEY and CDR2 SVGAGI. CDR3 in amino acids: CASSLGQGGAFF. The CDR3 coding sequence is TGTGCCAGCAGTCTCGGACAGGGGGGAGCTTTCTTT.

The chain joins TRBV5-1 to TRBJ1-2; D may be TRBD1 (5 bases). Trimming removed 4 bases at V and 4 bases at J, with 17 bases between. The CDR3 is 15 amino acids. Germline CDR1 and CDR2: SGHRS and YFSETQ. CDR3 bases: TGCGCCAGCAGCGTTGGGCCCAGGGAACCCTATGGCTACACCTTC. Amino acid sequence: CASSVGPREPYGYTF.

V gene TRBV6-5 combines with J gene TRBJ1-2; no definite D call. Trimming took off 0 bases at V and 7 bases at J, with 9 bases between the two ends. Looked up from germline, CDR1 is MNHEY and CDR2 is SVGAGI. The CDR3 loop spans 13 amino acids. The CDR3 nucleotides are TGTGCCAGCAGTTACTCGCTGGGGTTTGGCTACACCTTC. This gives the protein CASSYSLGFGYTF.

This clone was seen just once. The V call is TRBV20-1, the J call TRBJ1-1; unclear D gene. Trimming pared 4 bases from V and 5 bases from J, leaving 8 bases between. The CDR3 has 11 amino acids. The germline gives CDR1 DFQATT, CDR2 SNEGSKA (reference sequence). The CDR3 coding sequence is TGCAGTGCTACAGAAGATACTGAAGCTTTCTTT. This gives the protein CSATEDTEAFF.

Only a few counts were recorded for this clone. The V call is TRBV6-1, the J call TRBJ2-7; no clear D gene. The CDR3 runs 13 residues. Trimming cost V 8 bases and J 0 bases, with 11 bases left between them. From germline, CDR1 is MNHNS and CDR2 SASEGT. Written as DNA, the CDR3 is TGTGCCAGCCGTAATGCCGCCTCCTACGAGCAGTACTTC. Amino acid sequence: CASRNAASYEQYF.

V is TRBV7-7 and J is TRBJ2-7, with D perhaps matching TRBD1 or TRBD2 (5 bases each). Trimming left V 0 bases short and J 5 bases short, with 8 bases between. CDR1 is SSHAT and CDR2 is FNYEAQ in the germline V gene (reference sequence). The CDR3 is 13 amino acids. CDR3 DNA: TGTGCCAGCAGCTTAGCAGGGACCAACGAGCAGTACTTC. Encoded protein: CASSLAGTNEQYF. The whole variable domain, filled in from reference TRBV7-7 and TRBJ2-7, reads GAGVSQSPRYKVTKRGQDVTLRCDPISSHATLYWYQQALGQGPEFLTYFNYEAQPDKSGLPSDRFSAERPEGSISTLTIQRTEQRDSAMYRCASSLAGTNEQYFGPGTRLTVT.

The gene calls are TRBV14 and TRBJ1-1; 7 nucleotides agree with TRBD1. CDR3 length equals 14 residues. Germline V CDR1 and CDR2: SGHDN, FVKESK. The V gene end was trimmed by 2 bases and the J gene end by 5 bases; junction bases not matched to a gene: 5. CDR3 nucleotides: TGTGCCAGCAGCCAAAACAGGGGAGGGACTGAAGCTTTCTTT. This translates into CASSQNRGGTEAFF.

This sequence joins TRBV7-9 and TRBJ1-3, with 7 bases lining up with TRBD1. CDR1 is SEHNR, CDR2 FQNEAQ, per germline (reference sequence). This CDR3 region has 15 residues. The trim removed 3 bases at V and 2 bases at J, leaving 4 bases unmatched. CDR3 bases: TGTGCCAGCAGCTTGCAGACAGGGACTGGAAACACCATATATTTT. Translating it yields CASSLQTGTGNTIYF.

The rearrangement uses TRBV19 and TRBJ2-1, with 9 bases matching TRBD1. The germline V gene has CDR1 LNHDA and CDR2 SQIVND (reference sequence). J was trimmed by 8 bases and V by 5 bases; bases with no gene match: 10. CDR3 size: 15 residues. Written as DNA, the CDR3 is TGTGCCAGTAGTGACTGGGGACAGGGTTTCGATGAGCAGTTCTTC. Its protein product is CASSDWGQGFDEQFF.

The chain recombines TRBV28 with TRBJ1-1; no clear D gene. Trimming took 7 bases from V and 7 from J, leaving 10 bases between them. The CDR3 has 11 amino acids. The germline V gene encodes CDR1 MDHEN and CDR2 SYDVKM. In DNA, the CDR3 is TGTGCCAGCAAGGCCGGAGTTGAAGCTTTCTTT. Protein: CASKAGVEAFF.

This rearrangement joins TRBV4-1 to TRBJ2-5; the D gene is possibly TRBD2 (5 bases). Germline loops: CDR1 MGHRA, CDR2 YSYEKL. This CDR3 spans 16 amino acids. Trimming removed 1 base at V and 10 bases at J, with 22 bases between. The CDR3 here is CASSQVLAGITLDQYF. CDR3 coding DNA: TGCGCCAGCAGCCAAGTTCTGGCCGGGATCACCTTAGACCAGTACTTC.

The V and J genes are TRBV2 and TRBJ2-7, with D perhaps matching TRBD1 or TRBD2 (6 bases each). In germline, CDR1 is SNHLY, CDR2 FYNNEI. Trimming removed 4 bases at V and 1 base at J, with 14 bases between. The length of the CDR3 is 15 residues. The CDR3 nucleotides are TGTGCCAGCAGTGGGGAGGACAGTTTTTCCTACGAGCAGTACTTC. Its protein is CASSGEDSFSYEQYF.

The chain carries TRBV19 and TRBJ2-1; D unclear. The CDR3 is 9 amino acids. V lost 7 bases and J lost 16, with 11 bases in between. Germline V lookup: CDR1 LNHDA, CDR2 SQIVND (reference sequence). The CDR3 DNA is TGTGCCAGTACCTCCTTTCGATTCTTC. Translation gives CASTSFRFF.

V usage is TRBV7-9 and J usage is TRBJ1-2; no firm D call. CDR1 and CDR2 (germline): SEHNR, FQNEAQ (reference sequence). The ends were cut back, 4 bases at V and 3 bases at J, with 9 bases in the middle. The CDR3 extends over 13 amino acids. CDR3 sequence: CASSYRLDYGYTF. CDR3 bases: TGTGCCAGCAGCTATAGGCTTGACTATGGCTACACCTTC.

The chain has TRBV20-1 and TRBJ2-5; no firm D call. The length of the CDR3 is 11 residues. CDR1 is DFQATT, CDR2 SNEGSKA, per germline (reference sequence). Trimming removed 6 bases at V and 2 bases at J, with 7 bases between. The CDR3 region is CSASVQETQYF. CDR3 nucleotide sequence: TGCAGTGCATCAGTACAAGAGACCCAGTACTTC.

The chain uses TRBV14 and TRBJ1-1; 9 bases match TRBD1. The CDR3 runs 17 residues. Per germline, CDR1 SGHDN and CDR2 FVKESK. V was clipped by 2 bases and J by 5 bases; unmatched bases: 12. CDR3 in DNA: TGTGCCAGCAGCCAACACAGGGGGCTTCACCGGGTAACTGAAGCTTTCTTT. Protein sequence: CASSQHRGLHRVTEAFF.

CDR3 DNA: TGTGCCAGTAGCCTCAAAAACCGCGGCGGACGGCGAGCCCTTAATTCACCCCTCCACTTT. This gives the protein CASSLKNRGGRRALNSPLHF. This chain uses TRBV19 with TRBJ1-6; no firm D call. This CDR3 spans 20 amino acids. Germline V lookup: CDR1 LNHDA, CDR2 SQIVND (reference sequence). Trimming cost V 6 bases and J 6 bases, with 30 bases left between them.

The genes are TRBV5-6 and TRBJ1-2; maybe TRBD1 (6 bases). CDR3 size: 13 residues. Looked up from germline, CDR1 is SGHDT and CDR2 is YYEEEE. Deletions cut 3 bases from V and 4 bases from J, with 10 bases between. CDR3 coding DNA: TGTGCCAGCAGCTCTACAGGGTTCTATGGCTACACCTTC. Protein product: CASSSTGFYGYTF.

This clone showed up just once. The DNA for the CDR3 is TGTGCCAGCAGCTTAGATCGTACAGATACGCAGTATTTT. It is translated as CASSLDRTDTQYF. The chain is built from TRBV11-2 and TRBJ2-3; D gene uncertain. The V and J ends lost 0 bases and 3 bases respectively, with 4 bases between them. Germline-derived CDR1 and CDR2 are SGHAT and FQNNGV. This CDR3 spans 13 amino acids.

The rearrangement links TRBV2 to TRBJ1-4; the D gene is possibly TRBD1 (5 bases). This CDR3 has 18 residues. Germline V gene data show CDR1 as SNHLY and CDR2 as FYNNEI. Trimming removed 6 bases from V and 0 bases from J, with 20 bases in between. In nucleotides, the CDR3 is TGTGCCAGCAGGGATCGAGGGACTGGTTATGCAACTAATGAAAAACTGTTTTTT. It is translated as CASRDRGTGYATNEKLFF.

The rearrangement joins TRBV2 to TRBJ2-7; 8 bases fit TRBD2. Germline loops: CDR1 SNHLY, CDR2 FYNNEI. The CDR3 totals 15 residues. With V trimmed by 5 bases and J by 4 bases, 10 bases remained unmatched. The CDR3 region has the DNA TGTGCCAGCAGTCAAGACGGGAGGGCGGGATACGAGCAGTACTTC. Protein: CASSQDGRAGYEQYF. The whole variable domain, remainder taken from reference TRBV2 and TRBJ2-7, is EPEVTQTPSHQVTQMGQEVILRCVPISNHLYFYWYRQILGQKVEFLVSFYNNEISEKSEIFDDQFSVERPDGSNFTLKIRSTKLEDSAMYFCASSQDGRAGYEQYFGPGTRLTVT.

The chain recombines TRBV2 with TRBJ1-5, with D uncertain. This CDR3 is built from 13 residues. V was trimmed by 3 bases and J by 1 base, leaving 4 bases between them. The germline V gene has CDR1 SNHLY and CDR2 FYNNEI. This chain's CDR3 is CASSERSNQPQHF. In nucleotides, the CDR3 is TGTGCCAGCAGTGAGCGGAGCAATCAGCCCCAGCATTTT.

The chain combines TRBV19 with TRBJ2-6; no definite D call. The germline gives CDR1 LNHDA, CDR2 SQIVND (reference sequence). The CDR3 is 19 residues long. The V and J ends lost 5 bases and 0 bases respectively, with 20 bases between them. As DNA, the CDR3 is TGTGCCAGTAGTGATTTTTGGGAAAGGGCCTCCTCTGGGGCCAACGTCCTGACTTTC. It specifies CASSDFWERASSGANVLTF.